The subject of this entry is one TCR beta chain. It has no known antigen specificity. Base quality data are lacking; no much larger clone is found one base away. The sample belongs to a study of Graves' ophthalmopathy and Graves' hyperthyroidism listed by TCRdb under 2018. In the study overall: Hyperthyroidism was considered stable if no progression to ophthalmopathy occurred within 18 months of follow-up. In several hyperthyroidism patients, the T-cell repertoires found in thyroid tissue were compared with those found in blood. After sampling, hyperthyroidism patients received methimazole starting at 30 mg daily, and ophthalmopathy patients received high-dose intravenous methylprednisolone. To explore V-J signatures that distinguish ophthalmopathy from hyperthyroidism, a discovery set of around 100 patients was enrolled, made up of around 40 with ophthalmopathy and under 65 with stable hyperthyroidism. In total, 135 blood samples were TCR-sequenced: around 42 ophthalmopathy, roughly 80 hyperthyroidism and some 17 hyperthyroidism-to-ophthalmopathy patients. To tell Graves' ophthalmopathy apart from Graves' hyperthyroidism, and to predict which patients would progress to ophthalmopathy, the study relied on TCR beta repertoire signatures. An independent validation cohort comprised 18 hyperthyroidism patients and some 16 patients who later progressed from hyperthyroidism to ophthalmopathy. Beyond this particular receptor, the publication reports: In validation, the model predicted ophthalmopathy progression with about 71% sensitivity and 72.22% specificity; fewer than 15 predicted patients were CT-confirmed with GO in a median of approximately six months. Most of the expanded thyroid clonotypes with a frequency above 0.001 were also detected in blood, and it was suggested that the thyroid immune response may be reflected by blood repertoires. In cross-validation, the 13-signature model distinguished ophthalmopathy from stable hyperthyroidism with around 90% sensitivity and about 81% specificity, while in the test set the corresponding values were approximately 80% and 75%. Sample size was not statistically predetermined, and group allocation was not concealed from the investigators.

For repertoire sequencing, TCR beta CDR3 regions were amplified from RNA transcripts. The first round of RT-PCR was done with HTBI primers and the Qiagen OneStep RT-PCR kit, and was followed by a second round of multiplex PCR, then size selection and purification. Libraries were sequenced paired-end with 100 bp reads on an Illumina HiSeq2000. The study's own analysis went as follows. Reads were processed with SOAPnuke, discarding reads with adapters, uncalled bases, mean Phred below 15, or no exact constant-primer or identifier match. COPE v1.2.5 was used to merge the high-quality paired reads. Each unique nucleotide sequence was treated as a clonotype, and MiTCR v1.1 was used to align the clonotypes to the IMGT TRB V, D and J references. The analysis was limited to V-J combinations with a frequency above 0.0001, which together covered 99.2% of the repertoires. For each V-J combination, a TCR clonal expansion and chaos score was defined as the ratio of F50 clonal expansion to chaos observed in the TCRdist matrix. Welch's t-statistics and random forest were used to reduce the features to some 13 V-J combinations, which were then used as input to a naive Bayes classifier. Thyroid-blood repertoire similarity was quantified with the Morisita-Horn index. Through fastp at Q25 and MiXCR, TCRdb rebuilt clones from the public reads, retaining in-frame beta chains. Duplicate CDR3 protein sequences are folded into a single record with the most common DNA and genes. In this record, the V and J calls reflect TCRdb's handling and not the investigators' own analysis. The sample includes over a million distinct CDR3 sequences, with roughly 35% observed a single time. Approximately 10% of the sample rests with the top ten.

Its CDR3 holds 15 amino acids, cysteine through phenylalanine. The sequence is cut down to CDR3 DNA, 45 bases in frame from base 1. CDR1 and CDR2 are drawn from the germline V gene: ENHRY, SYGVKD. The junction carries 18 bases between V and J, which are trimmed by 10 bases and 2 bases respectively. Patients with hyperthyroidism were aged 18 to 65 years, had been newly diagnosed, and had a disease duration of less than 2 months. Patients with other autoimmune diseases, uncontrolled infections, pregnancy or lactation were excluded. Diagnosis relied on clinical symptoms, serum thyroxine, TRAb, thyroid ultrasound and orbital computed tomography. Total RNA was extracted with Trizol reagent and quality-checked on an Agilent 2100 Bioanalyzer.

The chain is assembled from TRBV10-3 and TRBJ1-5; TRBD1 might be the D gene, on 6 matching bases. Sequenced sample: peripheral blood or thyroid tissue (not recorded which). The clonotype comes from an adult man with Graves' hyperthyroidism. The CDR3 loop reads CATWAAGVGNQPQHF. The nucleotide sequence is TGTGCCACCTGGGCGGCAGGGGTGGGCAATCAGCCCCAGCATTTT.